Presented here are 5 T cell receptor beta chains from one specimen sequenced in a study of regulatory T cells. The primer mix had 52 TRBV and 13 TRBJ primers. Generated by immunoSEQ multiplex PCR, the TCRdb table keeps only in-frame clones and is missing some. The data hold about 18,000 clones, with around 90% observed a single time. The sample taken for sequencing was CD8+ T cells sorted from blood. These receptors all stem from a person aged 18 to 30 with CD3G deficiency.

The chain joins TRBV7-6 to TRBJ2-7; 11 nucleotides align to TRBD2. Trimming took 5 bases from V and 6 from J; bases not matched to a gene: 3. The CDR3 is 13 residues long. CDR1 is SGHVS, CDR2 FNYEAQ, per germline. CDR3 loop: CASSLLAGGEQYF. For the CDR3, the DNA is TGTGCCAGCAGCCTTCTAGCGGGAGGCGAGCAGTACTTC.

The chain is built from TRBV11-2 and TRBJ2-3; 8 nucleotides line up with TRBD1. The germline CDR1 and CDR2 sequences are SGHAT and FQNNGV. Unmatched junction bases numbered 9, after V lost 2 bases and J lost 2 bases. CDR3 length: 17 residues. As DNA, the CDR3 is TGTGCCAGCAGCTTATTCGCGGACAGGGACGACACAGATACGCAGTATTTT. Amino acid sequence: CASSLFADRDDTDTQYF.

The chain is built from TRBV10-3 and TRBJ2-1, with TRBD2 matching over 7 bases. The CDR3 loop spans 17 amino acids. The germline V gene has CDR1 ENHRY and CDR2 SYGVKD. V lost 0 bases to trimming and J lost 3 bases; unmatched junction nucleotides: 8. This CDR3 is CAISESVSGNYYNEQFF. As DNA, the CDR3 is TGTGCCATCAGTGAGTCGGTGAGCGGGAATTACTACAATGAGCAGTTCTTC.

The DNA of the CDR3 is TGTGCCAGCAGCGTAGTCGGGGGCACAGATACGCAGTATTTT. Translating gives CASSVVGGTDTQYF. The chain is built from TRBV9 and TRBJ2-3; TRBD2 might be the D (5 bases). This CDR3 is built from 14 residues. The V gene lost 0 bases and the J gene lost 1 base, with 6 bases spanning the gap. Germline assignment: CDR1 SGDLS and CDR2 YYNGEE.

The genes are TRBV14 and TRBJ2-3; D perhaps matches TRBD1 (6 bases). With 4 bases removed from V and 10 bases from J, the gap between germline ends came to 21 bases. Germline V gene lookup returns CDR1 SGHDN and CDR2 FVKESK. The CDR3 totals 15 residues. The CDR3 here is CASSRLLQGARAQYF. For the CDR3, the DNA is TGTGCCAGCAGCCGCCTCCTACAGGGAGCTCGGGCGCAGTATTTT.